This TCR beta chain was obtained from a study of blood T cell repertoires in COVID-19. This CDR3 region has 11 residues. Germline lookup yields CDR1 GTSNPN and CDR2 SVGIG (reference sequence). Trimming removed 4 bases at V and 5 bases at J, with 8 bases between. Some clones are missing from TCRdb's copy, which holds only in-frame ones; the method was immunoSEQ multiplex PCR. The sample holds 150,000 to 200,000 clones, 84% seen once. V gene TRBV30 combines with J gene TRBJ1-1, with D unclear. The clonotype originates from a man aged 50 to 59 who had recovered from COVID-19. The sequencing input was PBMCs or T cells enriched from blood (not recorded which). In nucleotides, the CDR3 is TGTGCCTGGATTGGAGAGACTGAAGCTTTCTTT. Protein product: CAWIGETEAFF. Drawing the rest from reference TRBV30 and TRBJ1-1, the complete variable domain is SQTIHQWPATLVQPVGSPLSLECTVEGTSNPNLYWYRQAAGRGLQLLFYSVGIGQISSEVPQNLSASRPQDRQFILSSKKLLLSDSGFYLCAWIGETEAFFGQGTRLTVV.